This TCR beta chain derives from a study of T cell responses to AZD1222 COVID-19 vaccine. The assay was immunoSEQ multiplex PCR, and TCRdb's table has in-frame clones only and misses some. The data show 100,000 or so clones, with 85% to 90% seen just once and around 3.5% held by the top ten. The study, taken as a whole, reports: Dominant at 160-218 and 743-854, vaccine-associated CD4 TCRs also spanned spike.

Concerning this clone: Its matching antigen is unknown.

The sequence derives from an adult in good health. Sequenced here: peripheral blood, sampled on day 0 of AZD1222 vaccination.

CDR3 sequence (DNA): TGTGCCAGCAGCTTAGGCCCTGGGGGATACGAGCAGTACTTC. This encodes CASSLGPGGYEQYF. The chain recombines TRBV7-2 with TRBJ2-7; D assignment may be TRBD1 or TRBD2 (5 bases each). Trimming cost V 1 base and J 4 bases, with 11 bases left between them. Germline CDR1 reads SGHTA; CDR2 reads FQGNSA. This CDR3 comprises 14 residues.